A single T cell receptor (beta chain) is shown here with its context. Its antigen is unknown. The data originate from a study of vaccination and CD4 T cells after COVID-19. Study-level information: Collection of post-vaccine samples followed dose two by a median around 72 days, spanning a range of 14 to 241.

The CDR3 sequence is 13 residues long. V gave up 6 bases and J gave up 2 bases, with 14 bases separating them. Germline-derived CDR1 and CDR2 are SQVTM and ANQGSEA. At the Johns Hopkins FTIC core, DNA taken from cultured CD4+ T cells was sequenced by way of the Oncomine TCR Beta short-read assay. TCRdb reprocessed the PCR reads via MiXCR and lists one record per CDR3 protein. There are about 24,000 distinct CDR3 sequences in the sample; about three fifths occur only once, and 7% to 10% lies in the top ten. Treatment here: approximately 9-day PBMC culture with coronavirus spike peptide pools or control peptides (ViraFEST assay). Via ViraFEST, peptide pools expanded antigen-specific T cells before TCR sequencing.

The sequenced sample consisted of CD4+ T cells from blood, cultured in vitro. The source is a human donor who had recovered from COVID-19. The rearrangement uses TRBV29-1 and TRBJ2-7; the D is unclear. In DNA, the CDR3 is TGCAGCGTGTCAGGTTCGGTAACCTACGAGCAGTACTTC. This codes for CSVSGSVTYEQYF.